One sample yielded the 31 T cell receptor beta chains listed below, sequenced in a study of cytomegalovirus exposure and HLA in healthy donors. Researchers ran the PCR with 60 Vbeta and 13 Jbeta primers. Profiling relied on immunoSEQ multiplex PCR, and the TCRdb table lists in-frame clones only, not all of them. The table includes roughly 200,000 clones, around 80% detected once. The sequencing sample was made of PBMCs. These receptors were taken from a middle-aged man in good health and CMV-seropositive.

As regards this clone: Other DNA sequences within the sample encode an identical CDR3. The chain links TRBV9 to TRBJ2-1, with 12 bases matching TRBD2. Germline assignment: CDR1 SGDLS and CDR2 YYNGEE. Unmatched junction bases numbered 2, after V lost 0 bases and J lost 7 bases. The CDR3 is made up of 15 amino acids. For the CDR3, the DNA is TGTGCCAGCAGCGTAGGGCTAGCGGGAGGGAATGAGCAGTTCTTC. Amino acid sequence: CASSVGLAGGNEQFF.

The chain employs TRBV6-1 and TRBJ2-3, with 7 bases lining up with TRBD2. The CDR3 is 15 amino acids. CDR1 is MNHNS, CDR2 SASEGT, per germline. Trimming removed 5 bases from V and 6 bases from J; junction bases left unmatched: 11. CDR3 loop: CASSTKTSRMDTQYF. CDR3 coding DNA: TGTGCCAGCAGTACTAAGACTAGCAGGATGGATACGCAGTATTTT.

This chain links TRBV30 with TRBJ2-2; D perhaps matches TRBD1 (5 bases). Germline V gives CDR1 GTSNPN, CDR2 SVGIG (reference sequence). This CDR3 contains 16 residues. V lost 2 bases, J lost 2 bases, and 15 bases lay in between. The DNA of the CDR3 is TGTGCCTGGAGTTTTCATCCACAGGTTAACACCGGGGAGCTGTTTTTT. Its protein is CAWSFHPQVNTGELFF.

The chain couples TRBV27 to TRBJ1-1, with no clear D. The germline V gene encodes CDR1 MNHEY and CDR2 SMNVEV (reference sequence). V lost 3 bases, J lost 3 bases, and 8 bases lay in between. The CDR3 consists of 13 residues. The CDR3 reads CASSFQADTEAFF. CDR3 sequence (DNA): TGTGCCAGCAGTTTCCAGGCCGACACTGAAGCTTTCTTT.

The chain is built from TRBV6-1 and TRBJ2-1; 8 bases map to TRBD2. The CDR3 spans 15 residues. Trimming took 7 bases from V and 2 from J; bases not matched to a gene: 7. CDR1 is MNHNS, CDR2 SASEGT, per germline. For the CDR3, the DNA is TGTGCCAGCACCATCTTTAGCGGGACCTACAATGAGCAGTTCTTC. Protein sequence: CASTIFSGTYNEQFF.

The chain joins TRBV27 to TRBJ2-1, with 11 bases identical to TRBD2. The J segment lost 7 bases and the V segment lost 5 bases, leaving 7 bases of the junction unmatched. The V gene's germline CDR1 is MNHEY and CDR2 SMNVEV (reference sequence). The CDR3 runs 15 residues. CDR3 residues: CASSALAGAMNEQFF. In nucleotides, the CDR3 is TGTGCCAGCAGTGCACTAGCGGGAGCTATGAATGAGCAGTTCTTC.

This chain joins TRBV4-2 and TRBJ1-2, with TRBD1 as a possible D gene (5 bases). There are 14 residues in the CDR3. V was clipped by 0 bases and J by 2 bases, with 7 bases between them. The germline V gene has CDR1 LGHNA and CDR2 YNFKEQ. The CDR3 sequence is CASSQDRQNYGYTF. In DNA, the CDR3 is TGTGCCAGCAGCCAAGATAGACAGAACTATGGCTACACCTTC.

This sequence joins TRBV28 and TRBJ2-5; 7 bases are a match to TRBD2. Germline assignment: CDR1 MDHEN and CDR2 SYDVKM. V shed 5 bases and J 2 bases; nucleotides not matched to a gene: 8. The CDR3 has 15 amino acids. CDR3 nucleotides: TGTGCCAGCAGTCGCCTGGGGGGGTCTCAAGAGACCCAGTACTTC. Encoded protein: CASSRLGGSQETQYF.

V gene TRBV12-5 combines with J gene TRBJ1-5; 9 bases map to TRBD1. Germline V gene data show CDR1 as LGHNT and CDR2 as FRNRAP. The CDR3 is 15 amino acids. The junction had 0 bases not matched to a gene; V was cut back by 1 base and J by 2 bases. Written as DNA, the CDR3 is TGTGCTAGTGGTTTGGGGACAGGGGGCAATCAGCCCCAGCATTTT. Translating it yields CASGLGTGGNQPQHF.

The rearrangement uses TRBV2 and TRBJ2-1; maybe TRBD2 (5 bases). There are 15 residues in the CDR3. CDR1 is SNHLY and CDR2 is FYNNEI in the germline V gene. Trimming removed 0 bases at V and 0 bases at J, with 6 bases between. In nucleotides, the CDR3 is TGTGCCAGCAGTGAAGCTAGCGCCTCCTACAATGAGCAGTTCTTC. Its translation: CASSEASASYNEQFF.

This clone was counted between two and nine times. This chain uses TRBV5-1 with TRBJ2-1; weak D call: TRBD1 (6 bases). The CDR3 has 16 residues. Germline V lookup: CDR1 SGHRS, CDR2 YFSETQ. The V and J ends lost 0 bases and 1 base respectively, with 11 bases between them. CDR3 sequence (DNA): TGCGCCAGCAGCTTGGACTCGAGGGGGTCCTACAATGAGCAGTTCTTC. Translating it yields CASSLDSRGSYNEQFF. Full variable domain (rest looked up from reference TRBV5-1 and TRBJ2-1): KAGVTQTPRYLIKTRGQQVTLSCSPISGHRSVSWYQQTPGQGLQFLFEYFSETQRNKGNFPGRFSGRQFSNSRSEMNVSTLELGDSALYLCASSLDSRGSYNEQFFGPGTRLTVL.

The CDR3 spells CASSPQGQARGIEQFF. The CDR3 DNA sequence: TGTGCCAGCTCACCCCAGGGACAGGCACGGGGTATCGAGCAGTTCTTC. This chain links TRBV18 with TRBJ2-1, with 8 bases aligning to TRBD1. There are 16 residues in the CDR3. Germline-derived CDR1 and CDR2 are KGHSH and LQKENI. After removal of 3 bases from V and 10 bases from J, the junction contained 14 bases not matched to a gene.

V is TRBV5-6 and J is TRBJ1-5; possibly TRBD1 for D (5 bases). Germline V gene data show CDR1 as SGHDT and CDR2 as YYEEEE. The germline V and J ends were trimmed by 4 bases and 1 base, with 21 bases remaining between them. CDR3 length: 18 amino acids. CDR3 DNA sequence: TGTGCCAGCAGCAAGGGACGGGTCTCCGGGGGAAGCAATCAGCCCCAGCATTTT. Its translation: CASSKGRVSGGSNQPQHF. The full variable domain, rest sourced from reference TRBV5-6 and TRBJ1-5, is DAGVTQSPTHLIKTRGQQVTLRCSPKSGHDTVSWYQQALGQGPQFIFQYYEEEERQRGNFPDRFSGHQFPNYSSELNVNALLLGDSALYLCASSKGRVSGGSNQPQHFGDGTRLSIL.

The V call is TRBV5-1, the J call TRBJ1-2; D is unresolved. CDR1 SGHRS and CDR2 YFSETQ come from the germline V gene. The CDR3 has 15 residues. V lost 0 bases and J lost 0, with 9 bases in between. CDR3 in DNA: TGCGCCAGCAGCTTGGCCCCCGGGACTAACTATGGCTACACCTTC. It translates to CASSLAPGTNYGYTF.

V gene TRBV5-1 combines with J gene TRBJ1-2; 9 bases are a match to TRBD1. The length of the CDR3 is 15 residues. The V and J ends lost 1 base and 4 bases, in that order; junction bases with no gene match: 5. Germline V CDR1 and CDR2: SGHRS, YFSETQ. This CDR3 reads CASSLTGGDLYGYTF. In DNA, the CDR3 is TGCGCCAGCAGCTTGACAGGGGGCGACCTCTATGGCTACACCTTC.

Notes on this clone: Different DNA sequences within this sample yield the same CDR3. The rearrangement uses TRBV5-1 and TRBJ2-3; maybe TRBD2 (6 bases). CDR1 is SGHRS, CDR2 YFSETQ, per germline. This CDR3 is 14 amino acids long. V lost 4 bases, J lost 3 bases, and 12 bases lay in between. The CDR3 DNA reads as TGCGCCAGCAGCCTGCTGCTAGCGACAGATACGCAGTATTTT. This gives the protein CASSLLLATDTQYF.

This chain connects TRBV7-2 to TRBJ1-5; perhaps TRBD1 as D (6 bases). Trimming took off 1 base at V and 6 bases at J, with 13 bases between the two ends. CDR3 length: 15 residues. Germline V CDR1 and CDR2: SGHTA, FQGNSA. The CDR3 nucleotides read TGTGCCAGCAGCTTAGAAGGGGGAATGGGTCAGCCCCAGCATTTT. Translation gives CASSLEGGMGQPQHF.

The V gene is TRBV7-9, the J gene TRBJ1-1, with a tentative D call TRBD1 (5 bases). Looked up from germline, CDR1 is SEHNR and CDR2 is FQNEAQ (reference sequence). The CDR3 totals 14 residues. Trimming shortened V by 1 base and J by 3 bases, and 9 bases separated the two germline ends. CDR3 sequence reads: CASSLEAGYTEAFF. CDR3 DNA sequence: TGTGCCAGCAGCTTAGAAGCAGGGTACACTGAAGCTTTCTTT.

The chain joins TRBV5-1 to TRBJ2-7; D may be TRBD2 (6 bases). This CDR3 comprises 14 residues. V was shortened by 0 bases and J by 5 bases, with 12 bases between the two germline ends. Germline CDR1 reads SGHRS; CDR2 reads YFSETQ. CDR3 amino acids: CASSLAGGPNEQYF. In DNA form, the CDR3 reads TGCGCCAGCAGCTTGGCCGGGGGTCCAAACGAGCAGTACTTC. Combining the CDR3 with reference TRBV5-1 and TRBJ2-7 gives the whole variable domain KAGVTQTPRYLIKTRGQQVTLSCSPISGHRSVSWYQQTPGQGLQFLFEYFSETQRNKGNFPGRFSGRQFSNSRSEMNVSTLELGDSALYLCASSLAGGPNEQYFGPGTRLTVT.

The chain carries TRBV28 and TRBJ1-5; D call uncertain. V gave up 7 bases and J gave up 6 bases, with 10 bases separating them. Germline values: CDR1 MDHEN, CDR2 SYDVKM. This CDR3 comprises 12 residues. The CDR3, as DNA: TGTGCCAGCAATGCCTACGGTCAGCCCCAGCATTTT. This translates into CASNAYGQPQHF.

J is TRBJ2-1 and V is TRBV4-3; a possible D gene is TRBD2 (5 bases). V was shortened by 1 base and J by 0 bases, with 7 bases between the two germline ends. This CDR3 is 15 amino acids long. Germline CDR1 LGHNA, CDR2 YSLEER. This chain's CDR3 is CASSQGESSYNEQFF. In DNA, the CDR3 is TGCGCCAGCAGCCAAGGGGAGAGCTCCTACAATGAGCAGTTCTTC.

The chain has TRBV15 and TRBJ1-1, with 10 bases fitting TRBD1. With V trimmed by 2 bases and J by 4 bases, 7 bases remained unmatched. CDR3 length: 16 residues. The germline V gene encodes CDR1 LNHNV and CDR2 YYDKDF (reference sequence). CDR3 sequence: CATSRRPGQGTTEAFF. For the CDR3, the DNA is TGTGCCACCAGCAGACGCCCGGGACAGGGGACCACTGAAGCTTTCTTT.

The V call is TRBV13, the J call TRBJ2-7, with a tentative D call TRBD2 (6 bases). The germline V gene encodes CDR1 PRHDT and CDR2 FYEKMQ (reference sequence). V lost 4 bases to trimming and J lost 4 bases, with 14 bases between them. The CDR3 runs to 14 residues. The CDR3 spells CASSYRDGGYEQYF. The DNA for the CDR3 is TGTGCCAGCAGCTACCGGGACGGAGGGTACGAGCAGTACTTC.

The chain combines TRBV28 with TRBJ2-3, with TRBD2 identical over 11 bases. The CDR3 has 15 amino acids. CDR1 is MDHEN and CDR2 is SYDVKM in the germline V gene. J lost 3 bases, V lost 5 bases, and 4 bases had no gene match. The CDR3 spells CASSEGLADTDTQYF. The CDR3 nucleotides read TGTGCCAGCAGTGAGGGACTAGCGGATACAGATACGCAGTATTTT.

This chain uses TRBV7-6 with TRBJ2-2; 7 bases fit TRBD2. V lost 4 bases and J lost 4; bases outside the gene matches: 6. Germline assignment: CDR1 SGHVS and CDR2 FNYEAQ. The CDR3 is made up of 15 amino acids. The CDR3, as DNA: TGTGCCAGCAGCTGGGGGGGAGGGAGCACCGGGGAGCTGTTTTTT. Its protein product is CASSWGGGSTGELFF. The entire variable domain, with the rest obtained from reference TRBV7-6 and TRBJ2-2, is as follows: GAGVSQSPRYKVTKRGQDVALRCDPISGHVSLYWYRQALGQGPEFLTYFNYEAQQDKSGLPNDRFSAERPEGSISTLTIQRTEQRDSAMYRCASSWGGGSTGELFFGEGSRLTVL.

The V gene is TRBV6-1, the J gene TRBJ1-6; the match to TRBD1 covers 7 bases. The germline CDR1 and CDR2 sequences are MNHNS and SASEGT. With V trimmed by 2 bases and J by 6 bases, 13 bases remained unmatched. This CDR3 is 18 amino acids long. For the CDR3, the DNA is TGTGCCAGCAGTGAACAACCAGGGACAGCTCGGGTTAATTCACCCCTCCACTTT. Translating gives CASSEQPGTARVNSPLHF.

The chain carries TRBV2 and TRBJ2-7, with 11 bases matching TRBD1. Germline loops: CDR1 SNHLY, CDR2 FYNNEI. This CDR3 is 20 amino acids long. V dropped 5 bases and J dropped 2; count of bases not matched to a gene: 20. CDR3 nucleotide sequence: TGTGCCAGCAGTCCCGTTCCTCGGACAGGGGGCTGGTTTGGCACCTACGAGCAGTACTTC. Amino acids: CASSPVPRTGGWFGTYEQYF. Filled out from reference TRBV2 and TRBJ2-7, the complete variable domain reads EPEVTQTPSHQVTQMGQEVILRCVPISNHLYFYWYRQILGQKVEFLVSFYNNEISEKSEIFDDQFSVERPDGSNFTLKIRSTKLEDSAMYFCASSPVPRTGGWFGTYEQYFGPGTRLTVT.

The chain has TRBV11-2 and TRBJ2-7; 8 bases map to TRBD1. After removal of 5 bases from V and 5 bases from J, the junction contained 8 bases not matched to a gene. CDR1 and CDR2 (germline): SGHAT, FQNNGV. This CDR3 spans 14 amino acids. For the CDR3, the DNA is TGTGCCAGCAGCCTACGGACAGGGACCCACGAGCAGTACTTC. This gives the protein CASSLRTGTHEQYF.

The chain uses TRBV10-3 and TRBJ2-5; TRBD2 agrees at 14 bases. V was clipped by 6 bases and J by 5 bases; unmatched bases: 11. The germline V gene has CDR1 ENHRY and CDR2 SYGVKD. The CDR3 is 17 residues long. The CDR3 spells CAISLGLAGGSGETQYF. CDR3 sequence (DNA): TGTGCCATCAGCTTAGGACTAGCGGGAGGTTCCGGGGAGACCCAGTACTTC.

The chain employs TRBV11-2 and TRBJ1-2, with D possibly being TRBD1 (5 bases). V lost 4 bases and J lost 4, with 10 bases in between. The germline gives CDR1 SGHAT, CDR2 FQNNGV. This CDR3 is built from 13 residues. The CDR3: CASSSGLFYGYTF. As DNA, the CDR3 is TGTGCCAGCAGCTCGGGACTTTTCTATGGCTACACCTTC.

This clone has just a few counts. The chain recombines TRBV7-2 with TRBJ2-7, with a tentative D call TRBD1 (5 bases). Germline assignment: CDR1 SGHTA and CDR2 FQGNSA. Trimming took off 1 base at V and 6 bases at J, with 16 bases between the two ends. The CDR3 covers 15 residues. CDR3 region: CASSLEPQGRSEQYF. CDR3 in DNA: TGTGCCAGCAGCTTAGAACCCCAGGGTCGAAGCGAGCAGTACTTC.